This TCR beta chain is from a study of cytomegalovirus exposure and HLA in healthy donors. The assay was immunoSEQ multiplex PCR, and TCRdb's table has in-frame clones only and misses some. The sample holds some 150,000 clones, about 91% seen once. This CDR3 has 15 residues. Deletions cut 0 bases from V and 0 bases from J, with 6 bases between. CDR1 and CDR2 from the germline V gene are SGHRS and YFSETQ. J is TRBJ2-2 and V is TRBV5-1; D gene ambiguous. The source is a woman aged 18-29 years in good health and CMV-seropositive. The specimen was PBMCs. CDR3 sequence reads: CASSLAASNTGELFF. The CDR3 nucleotides read TGCGCCAGCAGCTTGGCCGCGTCGAACACCGGGGAGCTGTTTTTT. Variable domain in full (rest from reference TRBV5-1 and TRBJ2-2): KAGVTQTPRYLIKTRGQQVTLSCSPISGHRSVSWYQQTPGQGLQFLFEYFSETQRNKGNFPGRFSGRQFSNSRSEMNVSTLELGDSALYLCASSLAASNTGELFFGEGSRLTVL.